A selection of T cell receptor beta chains follows, all from one sample in a study of blood T cells in healthy people across ages. A single record per CDR3 protein comes from TCRdb applying MiXCR to the 5' RACE reads. The table includes 1.8 million or so distinct CDR3 sequences, 39% detected once. The specimen sequenced was blood. These receptors originate from a human donor in good health. Both conserved end residues are part of each CDR3. The D gene is left open where the match is weak. Expanded clones get a size class; other rows say once, few or many, or leave the size out.

V gene: TRBV27; clone size: .; D gene: .; J gene: TRBJ2-1; CDR3 DNA: TGTGCCAGCAGTTTATGGGCGGGAAGCTCCTACAATGAGCAGTTCTTC; CDR3 protein: CASSLWAGSSYNEQFF
V gene: TRBV10-3; clone size: few; D gene: TRBD1; J gene: TRBJ1-2; CDR3 DNA: TGTGCCTGCAGGGGGGCAGCGACCCCTAACTATGGCTACACCTTC; CDR3 protein: CACRGAATPNYGYTF
V gene: TRBV21-1; clone size: few; D gene: .; J gene: TRBJ2-1; CDR3 DNA: TGTGCCAGCAGCAAAGCCCCTCTAGCGGGGGGGACAACCTACAATGAGCAGTTCTTC; CDR3 protein: CASSKAPLAGGTTYNEQFF
V gene: TRBV29-1; clone size: .; D gene: TRBD2; J gene: TRBJ2-3; CDR3 DNA: TGCAGCGTTGAAGAACGGCGGGGGGACCTACCTGATGCGCAGTATTTT; CDR3 protein: CSVEERRGDLPDAQYF
V gene: TRBV5-1; clone size: .; D gene: TRBD1; J gene: TRBJ2-5; CDR3 DNA: TGCGCCAGCAGCATGCAGGGGGCGGGGGAGACCCAGTACTTC; CDR3 protein: CASSMQGAGETQYF
V gene: TRBV12-3/TRBV12-4; clone size: .; D gene: TRBD2; J gene: TRBJ2-5; CDR3 DNA: TGTGCCAGCAGTTTGGGTAGCGGGGGATTCCAAGAGACCCAGTACTTC; CDR3 protein: CASSLGSGGFQETQYF
V gene: TRBV7-2; clone size: few; D gene: .; J gene: TRBJ1-2; CDR3 DNA: TGTGCCAGCAGCTCTCAGACGATTCACTATGGCTACACCTTC; CDR3 protein: CASSSQTIHYGYTF
V gene: TRBV5-4; clone size: few; D gene: .; J gene: TRBJ1-4; CDR3 DNA: TGTGCCAGCAGCTTAGCGACTGGAAATGAAAAACTGTTTTTT; CDR3 protein: CASSLATGNEKLFF
V gene: TRBV2; clone size: few; D gene: TRBD1; J gene: TRBJ2-7; CDR3 DNA: TGTGCCACCGGTAGACAGGGGCTCTACGAGCAGTACTTC; CDR3 protein: CATGRQGLYEQYF
V gene: TRBV20-1; clone size: .; D gene: TRBD2; J gene: TRBJ2-5; CDR3 DNA: TGCAGTGCTAGAGATCTAGCGGGAGGGGAGCAAGAGACCCAGTACTTC; CDR3 protein: CSARDLAGGEQETQYF
V gene: TRBV3-1; clone size: .; D gene: .; J gene: TRBJ2-3; CDR3 DNA: TGTGCCAGCAGCCAATCCTACACAGATACGCAGTATTTT; CDR3 protein: CASSQSYTDTQYF
V gene: TRBV10-3; clone size: .; D gene: TRBD1; J gene: TRBJ2-1; CDR3 DNA: TGTGCCATCAGTGAGTTCTCCCCCGGGACAGGGGGCTCAAATCAGTTCTTC; CDR3 protein: CAISEFSPGTGGSNQFF
V gene: TRBV7-2; clone size: .; D gene: .; J gene: TRBJ1-2; CDR3 DNA: TGTGCCAGCAGCTTAGATGGGACACCCTATGGCTACACCTTC; CDR3 protein: CASSLDGTPYGYTF
V gene: TRBV6-6; clone size: .; D gene: TRBD1; J gene: TRBJ1-5; CDR3 DNA: TGTGCCAGCAGTTGGGGACAGGGCGGTGGGGGCAATCAGCCCCAGCATTTT; CDR3 protein: CASSWGQGGGGNQPQHF
V gene: TRBV12-3/TRBV12-4; clone size: once; D gene: .; J gene: TRBJ1-1; CDR3 DNA: TGTGCCAGCAGTTTCTCGGGGGGGTACGTGGAGACTGAAGCTTTCTTT; CDR3 protein: CASSFSGGYVETEAFF
V gene: TRBV20-1; clone size: .; D gene: TRBD1; J gene: TRBJ2-1; CDR3 DNA: TGCAGTGCTAGAGCGAAAGGGGGCTTCTACAATGAGCAGTTCTTC; CDR3 protein: CSARAKGGFYNEQFF
V gene: TRBV7-3; clone size: .; D gene: .; J gene: TRBJ2-7; CDR3 DNA: TGTGCCAGCAGCTTAGGGGTTAGGGCCGAGCAGTACTTC; CDR3 protein: CASSLGVRAEQYF
V gene: TRBV11-2; clone size: .; D gene: .; J gene: TRBJ2-6; CDR3 DNA: TGTGCCAGCAGCTATTCCCCCAGACAGTCTGGGGCCAACGTCCTGACTTTC; CDR3 protein: CASSYSPRQSGANVLTF
V gene: TRBV12-3/TRBV12-4; clone size: few; D gene: TRBD1; J gene: TRBJ1-5; CDR3 DNA: TGTGCCAGCAGTTTTGGGACAGCAGCCCATAGCAATCAGCCCCAGCATTTT; CDR3 protein: CASSFGTAAHSNQPQHF
V gene: TRBV12-3/TRBV12-4; clone size: .; D gene: TRBD1; J gene: TRBJ1-5; CDR3 DNA: TGTGCCAGCAGCCCCGACAGGGGGAAGCAGCCCCAGCATTTT; CDR3 protein: CASSPDRGKQPQHF
V gene: TRBV3-1; clone size: .; D gene: .; J gene: TRBJ2-5; CDR3 DNA: TGTGCCAGCAGCCAGACCGGGACCCAGTACTTC; CDR3 protein: CASSQTGTQYF
V gene: TRBV7-3; clone size: .; D gene: .; J gene: TRBJ2-6; CDR3 DNA: TGTGCCAGCAGCTTAACGTCCGAGTTCTCTGGGGCCAACGTCCTGACTTTC; CDR3 protein: CASSLTSEFSGANVLTF
V gene: TRBV20-1; clone size: once; D gene: TRBD1; J gene: TRBJ1-2; CDR3 DNA: TGCAGTGCTAGAGGAAGACCGGGACAGGGGCACTATGGCTACACCTTC; CDR3 protein: CSARGRPGQGHYGYTF
V gene: TRBV12-3/TRBV12-4; clone size: few; D gene: .; J gene: TRBJ1-2; CDR3 DNA: TGTGCCAGCAGCGGGACCCTTAACTATGGCTACACCTTC; CDR3 protein: CASSGTLNYGYTF
V gene: TRBV11-2; clone size: .; D gene: TRBD2; J gene: TRBJ2-3; CDR3 DNA: TGTGCCAGCACCAGGAGCGGGGGGCCCGGAGATACGCAGTATTTT; CDR3 protein: CASTRSGGPGDTQYF
V gene: TRBV4-1; clone size: .; D gene: TRBD2; J gene: TRBJ2-7; CDR3 DNA: TGCGCCAGCAGCCAAGATTTTCCCGGGAGGGCCTCCTACGAGCAGTACTTC; CDR3 protein: CASSQDFPGRASYEQYF
V gene: TRBV7-9; clone size: .; D gene: TRBD1; J gene: TRBJ2-3; CDR3 DNA: TGTGCCAGCAGCTCCGGGACAGGGTTTTTTCTGGGGGATACGCAGTATTTT; CDR3 protein: CASSSGTGFFLGDTQYF
V gene: TRBV25-1; clone size: .; D gene: .; J gene: TRBJ2-5; CDR3 DNA: TGTGCCACCCAAACACGGGGGAACCAAGAGACCCAGTACTTC; CDR3 protein: CATQTRGNQETQYF
V gene: TRBV15; clone size: .; D gene: .; J gene: TRBJ2-7; CDR3 DNA: TGTGCCACCAGCAGAGATCGAGTTATTATTTACGAGCAGTACTTC; CDR3 protein: CATSRDRVIIYEQYF
V gene: TRBV20-1; clone size: .; D gene: .; J gene: TRBJ1-1; CDR3 DNA: TGCAGTGCTAGAGCCGGCGGAGGGGAAGCTTTCTTT; CDR3 protein: CSARAGGGEAFF
V gene: TRBV5-6; clone size: few; D gene: .; J gene: TRBJ2-1; CDR3 DNA: TGTGCCAGCAGCCCGTTGGAGGGCGCTGAGCAGTTCTTC; CDR3 protein: CASSPLEGAEQFF
V gene: TRBV27; clone size: .; D gene: .; J gene: TRBJ2-1; CDR3 DNA: TGTGCCAGCGGAGAGGGGACGCTCAATGAGCAGTTCTTC; CDR3 protein: CASGEGTLNEQFF
V gene: TRBV3-1; clone size: few; D gene: TRBD2; J gene: TRBJ2-1; CDR3 DNA: TGTGCCAGCAGCCAAGATAGGGACTACCACCGCAATGAGCAGTTCTTC; CDR3 protein: CASSQDRDYHRNEQFF
V gene: TRBV12-3/TRBV12-4; clone size: .; D gene: .; J gene: TRBJ1-6; CDR3 DNA: TGTGCCACGGCGGACAGCTATAATTCACCCCTCCACTTT; CDR3 protein: CATADSYNSPLHF
V gene: TRBV20-1; clone size: once; D gene: TRBD2; J gene: TRBJ2-3; CDR3 DNA: TGCAGTGCTAGGGGAGGTGGGAGTAAGCGGGGGGTCAGCACAGATACGCAGTATTTT; CDR3 protein: CSARGGGSKRGVSTDTQYF
V gene: TRBV12-3/TRBV12-4; clone size: .; D gene: .; J gene: TRBJ2-2; CDR3 DNA: TGTGCCAGCAGTCCAGACCCCGGGGAGCTGTTTTTT; CDR3 protein: CASSPDPGELFF
V gene: TRBV12-3/TRBV12-4; clone size: .; D gene: .; J gene: TRBJ1-1; CDR3 DNA: TGTGCCAGCAATCGCCTGGGGGGCTCGAACACTGAAGCTTTCTTT; CDR3 protein: CASNRLGGSNTEAFF
V gene: TRBV19; clone size: .; D gene: .; J gene: TRBJ1-5; CDR3 DNA: TGTGCCAGTAGTATAGATGGCAATCAGCCCCAGCATTTT; CDR3 protein: CASSIDGNQPQHF
V gene: TRBV18; clone size: few; D gene: .; J gene: TRBJ1-5; CDR3 DNA: TGTGCCAGCTCAGTAACAGTGAATCAGCCCCAGCATTTT; CDR3 protein: CASSVTVNQPQHF
V gene: TRBV24-1; clone size: .; D gene: .; J gene: TRBJ2-1; CDR3 DNA: TGTGCCACCATGGGGTTCCAGGGTAGTGCTGAGCAGTTCTTC; CDR3 protein: CATMGFQGSAEQFF
V gene: TRBV11-1; clone size: .; D gene: .; J gene: TRBJ1-1; CDR3 DNA: TGTGCCAGCAGCTTAGGCCCATGGAACACTGAAGCTTTCTTT; CDR3 protein: CASSLGPWNTEAFF
V gene: TRBV5-1; clone size: .; D gene: TRBD1; J gene: TRBJ2-3; CDR3 DNA: TGCGCCAACAGCTTGGGACAGGTTGAAGATACGCAGTATTTT; CDR3 protein: CANSLGQVEDTQYF
V gene: TRBV14; clone size: once; D gene: TRBD1; J gene: TRBJ2-7; CDR3 DNA: TGTGCCAGCAGCCAAGGGGACAGTGGCGAGCAGTACTTC; CDR3 protein: CASSQGDSGEQYF
V gene: TRBV6-1; clone size: once; D gene: TRBD1; J gene: TRBJ2-3; CDR3 DNA: TGTGCCAGCAGTATTCGGACAGGGACAGATGCGCAGTATTTT; CDR3 protein: CASSIRTGTDAQYF
V gene: TRBV24-1; clone size: .; D gene: TRBD1; J gene: TRBJ2-7; CDR3 DNA: TGTGCCACCAGTGCCCGGACAGGGAACGACGAGCAGTACTTC; CDR3 protein: CATSARTGNDEQYF
V gene: TRBV20-1; clone size: .; D gene: .; J gene: TRBJ2-7; CDR3 DNA: TGCAGTGCCCTGGGGCGGGGTTGGATTGTGTACGAGCAGTACTTC; CDR3 protein: CSALGRGWIVYEQYF
V gene: TRBV27; clone size: .; D gene: TRBD1; J gene: TRBJ2-7; CDR3 DNA: TGTGCCAGCAGTTTATTCGGACAGGGTGGTTACGAGCAGTACTTC; CDR3 protein: CASSLFGQGGYEQYF
V gene: TRBV27; clone size: .; D gene: .; J gene: TRBJ1-2; CDR3 DNA: TGTGCCAGCAGTTTATCGGGACCGCTTGGCTACACCTTC; CDR3 protein: CASSLSGPLGYTF
V gene: TRBV29-1; clone size: .; D gene: .; J gene: TRBJ2-2; CDR3 DNA: TGCAGCGCGACGGGACTCCGCACCGGGGAGCTGTTTTTT; CDR3 protein: CSATGLRTGELFF
V gene: TRBV29-1; clone size: many; D gene: TRBD1; J gene: TRBJ2-7; CDR3 DNA: TGCAGCGTTAGTGGACAGACAGGGGGCGAGCAGTACTTC; CDR3 protein: CSVSGQTGGEQYF
V gene: TRBV10-3; clone size: few; D gene: TRBD1; J gene: TRBJ2-6; CDR3 DNA: TGTGCCACCGGTGGGAGACAGGGTCCTCTTGGGACCAACGTCCTGACTTTC; CDR3 protein: CATGGRQGPLGTNVLTF
V gene: TRBV29-1; clone size: many; D gene: .; J gene: TRBJ2-7; CDR3 DNA: TGCAGCGTTTCCCCACCGAGCGGAGCCTACGAGCAGTACTTC; CDR3 protein: CSVSPPSGAYEQYF
V gene: TRBV7-8; clone size: few; D gene: .; J gene: TRBJ2-6; CDR3 DNA: TGTGCCAGCAGCTCCTTGGGTTGGCCCCTGCGCTCTGGGGCCAACGTCCTGACTTTC; CDR3 protein: CASSSLGWPLRSGANVLTF
V gene: TRBV12-3/TRBV12-4; clone size: .; D gene: .; J gene: TRBJ1-2; CDR3 DNA: TGTGCCAGCACCAAGGAAGTGTATGGCTACACCTTC; CDR3 protein: CASTKEVYGYTF
V gene: TRBV7-2; clone size: .; D gene: TRBD1; J gene: TRBJ2-1; CDR3 DNA: TGTGCCAGCAGCTTAGTGGTGACAGGGGCATCCTACAATGAGCAGTTCTTC; CDR3 protein: CASSLVVTGASYNEQFF